Listed below are T cell receptor beta chains from one sample, sequenced in a study of T cell responses to AZD1222 COVID-19 vaccine. The protocol was immunoSEQ multiplex PCR, while the TCRdb copy is restricted to in-frame clones and leaves out a portion. Here the sample spans approximately 50,000 clones, about 86% being singletons. The sample in question was peripheral blood, obtained 28 days after the second AZD1222 dose. All receptors come from an adult who received the AZD1222 COVID-19 vaccine. The conserved cysteine and the conserved F or W are not part of the CDR3 here. Fields, in order: clone size, J gene, CDR3 length, V gene, CDR3 protein. Size is omitted from some rows. Given values are once, few, many or a class for expanded clones.

once TRBJ2-1 14 TRBV5-6 ASSGMGQGSYNEQF
- TRBJ2-1 14 TRBV4-1 ASSQPVVAGYNEQF
few TRBJ2-7 11 TRBV12-3/TRBV12-4 ASRDRGVYEQY
- TRBJ2-3 16 TRBV19 ATSVVWGLEYGTDTQY
- TRBJ1-5 14 TRBV28 ASSSYRGASNQPQH
- TRBJ2-6 13 TRBV19 ASTGVSSGANVLT
- TRBJ2-7 13 TRBV6-5 ASSYSLAGVLEQY
- TRBJ2-2 11 TRBV19 ASSRGTPGELF
few TRBJ2-7 13 TRBV6-5 ASSFTQGLSYEQY
few TRBJ2-1 14 TRBV12-5 ASGITLTSRYNEQF
- TRBJ2-3 13 TRBV28 ASSLGTSQTDTQY
- TRBJ1-6 14 TRBV2 ASSELGGPNNSPLH
once TRBJ1-2 11 TRBV12-3/TRBV12-4 ASSWRTDNGYT
- TRBJ2-2 13 TRBV29-1 SVEARVSNTGELF
- TRBJ2-2 14 TRBV7-6 ASSPRQGSNTGELF
- TRBJ2-7 9 TRBV14 ASSQGRGKY
- TRBJ2-1 13 TRBV7-8 ASSSGQFGRNEQF
- TRBJ1-4 12 TRBV3-1/TRBV3-2 ASSSPGQDEKLF
few TRBJ1-1 11 TRBV28 ASSLIAQTEAF
- TRBJ1-1 13 TRBV28 ATSRGSSVNTEAF
- TRBJ2-1 12 TRBV29-1 SARTGAIGDEQF
- TRBJ2-7 13 TRBV3-1/TRBV3-2 ASSQGGTTLYEQY
once TRBJ2-3 13 TRBV5-1 ASSQLRDNTDTQY
- TRBJ1-1 13 TRBV25-1 ASSDESIRNAEAF
- TRBJ2-3 13 TRBV19 ASNGNSAGADTQY
- TRBJ2-7 12 TRBV27 ASSLHLVRGEQY
- TRBJ1-5 11 TRBV10-3 AISESGNQPQH
- TRBJ2-5 12 TRBV13 ASSRGGYQETQY
- TRBJ2-1 14 TRBV7-3 ASSLRRTSGYNEQF
- TRBJ1-6 12 TRBV6-5 ASMVKGFGSPLH
- TRBJ2-2 11 TRBV19 ASSSRGVGELF
- TRBJ2-1 11 TRBV12-3/TRBV12-4 ASSLLQREEQF
once TRBJ2-2 12 TRBV5-1 ASSPGQHTGELF
- TRBJ2-1 16 TRBV5-5 ASSLQGLAADSYNEQF
once TRBJ2-7 14 TRBV28 ASSLHTGSLLGEQY
- TRBJ1-2 11 TRBV3-1/TRBV3-2 ASSQLLHGGYT
- TRBJ2-7 12 TRBV7-3 ASSLNQGGYEQY
- TRBJ2-1 10 TRBV11-3 ASSPLPGMQF
- TRBJ2-7 12 TRBV7-8 ASAAGGISYEQY
once TRBJ2-2 13 TRBV18 ASSPPPRNTGELF
- TRBJ2-7 13 TRBV11-3 ASSYRTSGIYEQY